The clone carrying this T cell receptor (beta chain) has only a few counts. The CDR3 sequence is 16 residues long. The ends were cut back, 7 bases at V and 0 bases at J, with 17 bases in the middle. Per the germline V gene, CDR1 is SGDLS and CDR2 is YYNGEE. Only in-frame clones appear in the TCRdb table, and some are missing; sequencing was by immunoSEQ multiplex PCR. The sample shows roughly 77,000 clones, 92% of them seen only once. These data come from a study of OX40 agonist ivuxolimab in advanced cancers. This sequence was found in an adult with an advanced solid tumor such as melanoma, head and neck, liver or kidney cancer. The gene calls are TRBV9 and TRBJ2-1; D possibly corresponds to TRBD1 (6 bases). The source material was CD4+ or CD8+ T cells sorted from blood, sampled in a trial of the OX40 agonist ivuxolimab. The CDR3 spells CASGSGQPTSYNEQFF. The CDR3 DNA reads TGTGCCAGCGGATCGGGACAACCGACCTCCTACAATGAGCAGTTCTTC.